This T cell receptor beta chain emerged from a study of blood T cell repertoires in COVID-19. Here immunoSEQ multiplex PCR was the method, and the copy in TCRdb shows in-frame clones only, minus some. The data show 210,000 or so clones, nearly 90% seen once. The CDR3 length is 12 residues. The trim removed 6 bases at V and 8 bases at J, leaving 5 bases unmatched. Germline loops: CDR1 MNHEY, CDR2 SMNVEV (reference sequence). Each participant's cohort was designated according to participant-reported clinical history. Sequencing was performed on PBMCs or T cells enriched from blood (not recorded which). The rearrangement joins TRBV27 to TRBJ1-2; 8 nucleotides align to TRBD1. The receptor was isolated from a man in his thirties or forties who had recovered from COVID-19. CDR3: CASSDRGSGYTF. DNA of the CDR3: TGTGCCAGCAGCGACAGGGGTTCAGGCTACACCTTC.